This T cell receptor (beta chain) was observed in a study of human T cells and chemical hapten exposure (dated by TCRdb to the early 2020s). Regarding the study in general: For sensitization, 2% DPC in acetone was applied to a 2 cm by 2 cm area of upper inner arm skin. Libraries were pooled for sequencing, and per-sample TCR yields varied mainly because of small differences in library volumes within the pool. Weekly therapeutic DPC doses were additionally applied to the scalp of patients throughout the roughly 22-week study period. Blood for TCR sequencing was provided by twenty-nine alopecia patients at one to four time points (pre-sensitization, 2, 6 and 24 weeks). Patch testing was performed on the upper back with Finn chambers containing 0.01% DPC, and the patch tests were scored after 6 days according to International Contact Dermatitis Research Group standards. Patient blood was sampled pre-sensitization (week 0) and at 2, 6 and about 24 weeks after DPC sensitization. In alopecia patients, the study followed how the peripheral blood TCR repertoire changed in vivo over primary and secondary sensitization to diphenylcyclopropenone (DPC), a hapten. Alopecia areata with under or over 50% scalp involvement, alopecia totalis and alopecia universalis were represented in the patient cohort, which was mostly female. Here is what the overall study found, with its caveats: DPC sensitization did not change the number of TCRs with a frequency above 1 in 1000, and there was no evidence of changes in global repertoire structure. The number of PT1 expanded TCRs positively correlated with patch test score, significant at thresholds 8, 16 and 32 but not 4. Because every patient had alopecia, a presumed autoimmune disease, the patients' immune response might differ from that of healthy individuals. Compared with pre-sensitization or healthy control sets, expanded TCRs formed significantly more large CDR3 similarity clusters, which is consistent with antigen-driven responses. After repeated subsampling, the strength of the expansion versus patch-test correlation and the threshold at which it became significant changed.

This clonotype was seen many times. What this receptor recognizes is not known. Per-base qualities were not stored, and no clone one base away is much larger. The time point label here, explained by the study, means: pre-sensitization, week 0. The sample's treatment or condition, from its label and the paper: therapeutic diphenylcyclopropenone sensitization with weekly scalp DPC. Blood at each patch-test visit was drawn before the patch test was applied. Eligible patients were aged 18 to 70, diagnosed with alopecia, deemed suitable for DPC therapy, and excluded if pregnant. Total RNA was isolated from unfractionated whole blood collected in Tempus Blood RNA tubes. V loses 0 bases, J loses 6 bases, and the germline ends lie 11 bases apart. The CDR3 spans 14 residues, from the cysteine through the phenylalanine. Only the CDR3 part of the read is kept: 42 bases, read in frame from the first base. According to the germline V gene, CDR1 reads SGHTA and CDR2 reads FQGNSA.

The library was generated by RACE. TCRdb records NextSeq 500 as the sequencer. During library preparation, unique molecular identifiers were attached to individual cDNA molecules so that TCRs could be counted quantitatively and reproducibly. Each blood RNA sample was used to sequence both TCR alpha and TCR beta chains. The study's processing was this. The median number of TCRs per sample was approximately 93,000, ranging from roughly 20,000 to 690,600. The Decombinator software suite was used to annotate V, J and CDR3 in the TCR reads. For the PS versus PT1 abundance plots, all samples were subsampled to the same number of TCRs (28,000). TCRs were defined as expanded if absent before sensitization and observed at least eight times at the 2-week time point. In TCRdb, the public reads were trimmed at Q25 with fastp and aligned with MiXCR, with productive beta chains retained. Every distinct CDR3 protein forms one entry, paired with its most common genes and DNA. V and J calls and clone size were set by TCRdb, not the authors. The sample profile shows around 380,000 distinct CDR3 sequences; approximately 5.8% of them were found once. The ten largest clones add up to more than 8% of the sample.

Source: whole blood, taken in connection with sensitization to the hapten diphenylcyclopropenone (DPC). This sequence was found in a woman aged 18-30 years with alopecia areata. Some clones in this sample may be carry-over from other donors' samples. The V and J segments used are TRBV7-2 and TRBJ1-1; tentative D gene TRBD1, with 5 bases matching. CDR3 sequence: CASSLAKGMPEAFF. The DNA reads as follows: TGTGCCAGCAGCTTAGCAAAGGGGATGCCTGAAGCTTTCTTT.